Reported below is one TCR beta chain. There is no known antigen for this receptor. No base quality values were provided; no much bigger clone lies one nucleotide off. The sample belongs to a study of shared clonotypes between healthy human individuals (TCRdb year 2020). The study in broad terms: The cohort comprised a couple of women and a few men aged 18 to 49 years. For each donor, three plates each were used for CD4 naive and CD4 memory, two plates were used for CD8 naive, and one plate was used for CD8 memory. The study deeply sequenced blood TCR repertoires of five healthy adults to estimate repertoire size and the extent of clonotype sharing between individuals. Different laboratories and diverse techniques were used to prepare libraries and sequence TCR repertoires, to increase sequencing depth and limit assay-specific biases. Leukapheresis yielded between about 0.9 and 9.5 billion PBMCs per donor.

CD8 naive samples were obtained by positive selection for CCR7 among CD45RO-negative cells, yielding a CD45RA+CCR7+ population from which TemRA cells were excluded. The donors were healthy, HIV-negative adults who had no recently reported acute infections or vaccinations. All donors were Caucasian adults living in Nashville, Tennessee, USA. Blood was obtained by leukapheresis, after which PBMCs were separated by Ficoll-Histopaque density gradient centrifugation and cryopreserved in liquid nitrogen vapor phase. Purity and quantity of every magnetically sorted T cell population were checked by analytical flow cytometry. Each sorted fraction had its genomic DNA isolated and then quantified by UV absorbance on a Nanodrop 2000c. Using the deep immunoSEQ assay, TCR CDR3 regions were amplified from genomic DNA by multiplex PCR. Extracted genomic DNA from each cell subset was distributed evenly across all wells of several immunoSEQ 96-well plates, and each plate was treated as a replicate. For sorted subsets, each replicate PCR was loaded with approximately 0.2 ug genomic DNA, equivalent to roughly 30,000 T cell genomes. Purified libraries were measured with a Qubit 3.0 fluorometer, size-checked on a Bioanalyzer 2100, and measured again with the KAPA Library Quantification kit. A separate single-read 150-cycle Illumina NextSeq 550 flow cell was used to sequence each immunoSEQ 96-well plate. The authors processed their data as follows. Because the immunoSEQ output included only junctional sequences and no quality scores, the filtering could not be the same as the filtering used for full-length reads. To assign V/J genes and CDR3, sequences were annotated against IMGT germline references using PyIR, a Python wrapper for IgBLAST v1.9. Reads were filtered out if the reads had weak V/J assignments (E-value above 1e-6), no CDR3, stop codons, out-of-frame junctions, or ambiguous translated residues. V3J clonotypes were defined as sequences sharing an identical inferred V gene, J gene, and CDR3 amino acid sequence. To compute the percentage overlap between repertoires, the number of shared unique clonotypes was divided by the size of the smaller repertoire. Richness of each repertoire was evaluated using RTK rarefaction, the Chao1 estimator, and Recon v2.1 estimates of unobserved clonotypes. Generation probabilities for all TCRbeta clonotypes obtained by the gDNA method from a handful of donors were computed using OLGA. What TCRdb holds here is the immuneACCESS table cut down to in-frame rearrangements. Part of the clones is not present; checked against another copy, under half of the missing clones reflect an unresolved V gene, and the others are unexplained. V, J and clone size reflect that table, while D and trimming were determined from the DNA. The sample yields 750,000 to 1,000,000 clones; approximately 92% were counted once. The ten biggest clones cover less than 25% of the sample.

General study outcomes and caveats: Compared with non-shared clonotypes, the clonotypes found in all four sorted-subset donors had higher generation probabilities. Sampling was restricted to blood, and TCR repertoires in tissue are likely to differ from TCR repertoires in blood. Even with the large sequencing depth, rarefaction of the sorted-subset datasets indicated that sequencing was incomplete. Across four donors, roughly 5.4% of naive CD4, 3.5% of naive CD8, 2.3% of memory CD4, and 0.4% of memory CD8 clonotypes were shared. Pairwise subsampling led to the expectation that sequencing depth would affect the degree of clonotype sharing among donors. Naive subsets generally had larger estimated clonotype richness than memory subsets. Because the study included a small number of donors, the genetic and exposure-history diversity represented was limited.

The germline V gene yields LGHNA for CDR1 and YSLEER for CDR2. The CDR3 sequence holds 15 residues, the cysteine and phenylalanine included. Of the read, only the CDR3 DNA is kept; its 45 bases are in frame from base 1. Here V drops 0 bases and J drops 3 bases, and the junction holds 4 bases not matched to any gene. The sequence came from a young man in good health. In this chain, TRBV4-3 is recombined with TRBJ2-5; 7 central nucleotides agree with TRBD1. Specimen: naive CD8+ T cells sorted from blood. The cell subset or site label for this specimen denotes: CD45RA+CCR7+. The encoded CDR3 is CASSQDGTAKETQYF. The bases are TGCGCCAGCAGCCAAGATGGGACAGCCAAAGAGACCCAGTACTTC.